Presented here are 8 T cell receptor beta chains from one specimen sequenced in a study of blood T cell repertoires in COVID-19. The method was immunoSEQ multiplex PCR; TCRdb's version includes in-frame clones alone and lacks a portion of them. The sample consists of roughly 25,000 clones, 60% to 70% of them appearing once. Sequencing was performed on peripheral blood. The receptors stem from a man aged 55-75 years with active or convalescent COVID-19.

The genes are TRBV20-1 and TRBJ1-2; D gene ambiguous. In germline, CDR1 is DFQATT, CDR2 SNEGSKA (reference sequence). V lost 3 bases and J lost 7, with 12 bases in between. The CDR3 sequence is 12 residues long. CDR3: CSASASFPGYTF. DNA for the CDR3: TGCAGTGCTAGTGCGTCTTTCCCTGGCTACACCTTC.

CDR3 region: CASSPPGQGISHEQFF. In DNA, the CDR3 is TGTGCCAGCTCACCACCGGGACAGGGGATCTCCCATGAGCAGTTCTTC. The gene calls are TRBV18 and TRBJ2-1, with 10 bases identical to TRBD1. Germline assignment: CDR1 KGHSH and CDR2 LQKENI. The CDR3 extends over 16 amino acids. V lost 0 bases and J lost 8; bases outside the gene matches: 7. The complete variable domain, with remaining parts taken from reference TRBV18 and TRBJ2-1, reads NAGVMQNPRHLVRRRGQEARLRCSPMKGHSHVYWYRQLPEEGLKFMVYLQKENIIDESGMPKERFSAEFPKEGPSILRIQQVVRGDSAAYFCASSPPGQGISHEQFFGPGTRLTVL.

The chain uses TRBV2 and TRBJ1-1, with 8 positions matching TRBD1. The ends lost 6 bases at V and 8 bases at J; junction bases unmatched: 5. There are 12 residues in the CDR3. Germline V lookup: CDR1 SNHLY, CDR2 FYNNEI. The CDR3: CASSLTGVEAFF. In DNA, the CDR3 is TGTGCCAGCAGCCTGACAGGGGTGGAAGCTTTCTTT.

Written as DNA, the CDR3 is TGTGCCAGCTGTATGGGACAAAACACCGGGGAGCTGTTTTTT. Translated: CASCMGQNTGELFF. The genes are TRBV6-5 and TRBJ2-2, with D possibly TRBD1 on 6 matching bases. There are 14 residues in the CDR3. Per germline, CDR1 MNHEY and CDR2 SVGAGI. The V gene lost 8 bases and the J gene lost 2 bases, with 12 bases spanning the gap.

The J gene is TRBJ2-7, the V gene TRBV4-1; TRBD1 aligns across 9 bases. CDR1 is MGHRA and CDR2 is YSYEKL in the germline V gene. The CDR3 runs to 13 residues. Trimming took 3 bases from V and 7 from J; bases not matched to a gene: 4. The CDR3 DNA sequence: TGCGCCAGCAGCCACCCGGGACAGGGAGAGCAGTACTTC. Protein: CASSHPGQGEQYF.

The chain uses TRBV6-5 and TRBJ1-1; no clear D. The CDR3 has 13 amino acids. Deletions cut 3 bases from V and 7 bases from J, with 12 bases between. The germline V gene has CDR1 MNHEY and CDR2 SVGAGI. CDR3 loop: CASSYIFRGEAFF. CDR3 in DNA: TGTGCCAGCAGTTATATCTTCCGAGGTGAAGCTTTCTTT.

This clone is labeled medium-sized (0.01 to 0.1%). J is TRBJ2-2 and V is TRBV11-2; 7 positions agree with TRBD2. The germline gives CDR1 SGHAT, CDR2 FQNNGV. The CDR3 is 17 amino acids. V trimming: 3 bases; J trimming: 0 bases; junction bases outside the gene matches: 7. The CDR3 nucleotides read TGTGCCAGCAGCTTCCTCCTAGCGGAGGCGAACACCGGGGAGCTGTTTTTT. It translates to CASSFLLAEANTGELFF.

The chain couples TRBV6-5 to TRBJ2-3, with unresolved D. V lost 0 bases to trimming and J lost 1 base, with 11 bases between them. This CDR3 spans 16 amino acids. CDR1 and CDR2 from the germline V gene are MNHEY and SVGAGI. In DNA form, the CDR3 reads TGTGCCAGCAGTTACTCGAAACGCGTCGGCACAGATACGCAGTATTTT. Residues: CASSYSKRVGTDTQYF.